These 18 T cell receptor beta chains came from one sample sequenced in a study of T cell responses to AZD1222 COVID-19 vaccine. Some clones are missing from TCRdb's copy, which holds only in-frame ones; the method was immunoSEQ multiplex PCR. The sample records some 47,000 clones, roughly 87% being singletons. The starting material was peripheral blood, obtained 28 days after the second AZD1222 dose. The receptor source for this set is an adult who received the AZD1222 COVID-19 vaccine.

DNA for the CDR3: TGTGCCAGCAGTTTCCTCGGGACAGGGCGTTACTCTGGGGCCAACGTCCTGACTTTC. Protein: CASSFLGTGRYSGANVLTF. This chain connects TRBV27 to TRBJ2-6; 9 bases agree with TRBD1. Germline trimming cut 3 bases from V and 0 bases from J; bases unmatched to any gene: 9. This CDR3 spans 19 amino acids. Germline-derived CDR1 and CDR2 are MNHEY and SMNVEV (reference sequence). The full variable domain, completed using reference TRBV27 and TRBJ2-6, is EAQVTQNPRYLITVTGKKLTVTCSQNMNHEYMSWYRQDPGLGLRQIYYSMNVEVTDKGDVPEGYKVSRKEKRNFPLILESPSPNQTSLYFCASSFLGTGRYSGANVLTFGAGSRLTVL.

The chain's CDR3 is CASSLGGLAGYSGANVLTF. CDR3 DNA sequence: TGCGCCAGCAGCTTGGGGGGACTAGCGGGATACTCTGGGGCCAACGTCCTGACTTTC. This sequence joins TRBV5-1 and TRBJ2-6; 13 bases match TRBD2. CDR3 length equals 19 residues. The V and J ends lost 0 bases and 0 bases, in that order; junction bases with no gene match: 3. Germline values: CDR1 SGHRS, CDR2 YFSETQ.

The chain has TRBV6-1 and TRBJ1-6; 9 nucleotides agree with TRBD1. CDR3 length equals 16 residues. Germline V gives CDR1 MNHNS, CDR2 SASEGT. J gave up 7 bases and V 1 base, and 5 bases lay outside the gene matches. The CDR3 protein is CASSEGAGTGNSPLHF. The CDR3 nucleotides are TGTGCCAGCAGTGAAGGGGCTGGGACAGGGAATTCACCCCTCCACTTT.

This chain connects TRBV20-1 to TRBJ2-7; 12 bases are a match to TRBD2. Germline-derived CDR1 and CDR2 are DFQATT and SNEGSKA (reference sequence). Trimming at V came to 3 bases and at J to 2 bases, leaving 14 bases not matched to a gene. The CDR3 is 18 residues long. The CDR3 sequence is CSASASPGTSGRPYEQYF. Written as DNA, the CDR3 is TGCAGTGCTAGTGCCAGCCCCGGCACTAGCGGGAGGCCCTACGAGCAGTACTTC.

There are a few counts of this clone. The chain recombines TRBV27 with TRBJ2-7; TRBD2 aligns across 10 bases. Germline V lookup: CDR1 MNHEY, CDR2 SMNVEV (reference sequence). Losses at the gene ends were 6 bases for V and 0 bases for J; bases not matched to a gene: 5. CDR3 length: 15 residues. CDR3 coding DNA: TGTGCCAGCAGGAATAGCGGGGGGAGCTCCTACGAGCAGTACTTC. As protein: CASRNSGGSSYEQYF.

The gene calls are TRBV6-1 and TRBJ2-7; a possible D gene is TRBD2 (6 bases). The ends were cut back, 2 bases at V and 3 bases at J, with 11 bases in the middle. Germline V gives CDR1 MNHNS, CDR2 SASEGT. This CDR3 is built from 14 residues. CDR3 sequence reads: CASSESMGGYEQYF. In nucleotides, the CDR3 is TGTGCCAGCAGTGAAAGCATGGGGGGCTACGAGCAGTACTTC.

The CDR3: CASSPPDPGLVPYEQYF. CDR3 sequence (DNA): TGTGCCAGCAGTCCACCCGATCCGGGACTAGTGCCCTACGAGCAGTACTTC. This chain joins TRBV27 and TRBJ2-7; 8 nucleotides align to TRBD2. Trimming removed 5 bases from V and 2 bases from J; junction bases left unmatched: 14. This CDR3 contains 17 residues. The germline gives CDR1 MNHEY, CDR2 SMNVEV (reference sequence).

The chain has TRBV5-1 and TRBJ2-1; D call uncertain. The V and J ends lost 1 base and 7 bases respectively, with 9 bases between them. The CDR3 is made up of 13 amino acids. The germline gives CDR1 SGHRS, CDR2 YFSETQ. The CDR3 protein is CASSLFRENEQFF. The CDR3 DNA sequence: TGCGCCAGCAGCTTGTTTAGGGAAAATGAGCAGTTCTTC. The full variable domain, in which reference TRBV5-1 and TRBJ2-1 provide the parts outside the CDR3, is KAGVTQTPRYLIKTRGQQVTLSCSPISGHRSVSWYQQTPGQGLQFLFEYFSETQRNKGNFPGRFSGRQFSNSRSEMNVSTLELGDSALYLCASSLFRENEQFFGPGTRLTVL.

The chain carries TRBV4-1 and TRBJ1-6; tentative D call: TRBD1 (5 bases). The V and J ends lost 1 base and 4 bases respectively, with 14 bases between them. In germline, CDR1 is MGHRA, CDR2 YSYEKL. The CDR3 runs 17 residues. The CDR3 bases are TGCGCCAGCAGCCAAGCCGGGGGTTTCGGTTATAATTCACCCCTCCACTTT. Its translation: CASSQAGGFGYNSPLHF.

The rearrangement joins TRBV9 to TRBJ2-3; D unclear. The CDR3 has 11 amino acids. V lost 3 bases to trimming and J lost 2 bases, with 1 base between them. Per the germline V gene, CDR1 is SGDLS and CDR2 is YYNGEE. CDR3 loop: CASSATDTQYF. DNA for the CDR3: TGTGCCAGCAGCGCCACAGATACGCAGTATTTT.

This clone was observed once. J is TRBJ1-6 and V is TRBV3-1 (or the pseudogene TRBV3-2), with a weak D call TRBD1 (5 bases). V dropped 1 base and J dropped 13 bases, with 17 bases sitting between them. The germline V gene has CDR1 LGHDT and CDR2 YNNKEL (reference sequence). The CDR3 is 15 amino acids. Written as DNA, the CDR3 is TGTGCCAGCAGCCAAGGGGGACCTGCGGGGGGGCCCCTCCACTTT. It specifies CASSQGGPAGGPLHF.

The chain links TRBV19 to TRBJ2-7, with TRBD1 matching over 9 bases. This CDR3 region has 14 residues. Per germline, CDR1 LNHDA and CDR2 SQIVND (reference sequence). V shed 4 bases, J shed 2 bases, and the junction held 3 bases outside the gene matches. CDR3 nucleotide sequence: TGTGCCAGTAGTACCACAGGGGGCCCCTACGAGCAGTACTTC. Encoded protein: CASSTTGGPYEQYF.

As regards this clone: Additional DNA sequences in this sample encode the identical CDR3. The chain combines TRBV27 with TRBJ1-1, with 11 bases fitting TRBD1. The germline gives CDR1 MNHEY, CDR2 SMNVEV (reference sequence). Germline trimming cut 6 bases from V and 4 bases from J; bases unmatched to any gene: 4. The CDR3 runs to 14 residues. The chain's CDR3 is CASSLGTGGTEAFF. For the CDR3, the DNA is TGTGCCAGCAGCCTCGGGACAGGGGGCACTGAAGCTTTCTTT.

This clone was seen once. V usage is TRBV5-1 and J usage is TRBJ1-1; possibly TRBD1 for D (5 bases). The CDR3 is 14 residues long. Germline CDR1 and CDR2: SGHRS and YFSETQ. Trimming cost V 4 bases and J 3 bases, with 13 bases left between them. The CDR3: CASSREGLDTEAFF. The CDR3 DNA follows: TGCGCCAGCAGCAGGGAGGGGCTCGACACTGAAGCTTTCTTT.

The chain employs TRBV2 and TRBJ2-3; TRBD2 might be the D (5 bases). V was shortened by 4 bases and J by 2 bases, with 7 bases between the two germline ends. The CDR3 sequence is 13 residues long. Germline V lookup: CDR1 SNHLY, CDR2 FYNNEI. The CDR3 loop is CASSAGITDTQYF. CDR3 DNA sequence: TGTGCCAGCAGTGCCGGGATCACAGATACGCAGTATTTT.

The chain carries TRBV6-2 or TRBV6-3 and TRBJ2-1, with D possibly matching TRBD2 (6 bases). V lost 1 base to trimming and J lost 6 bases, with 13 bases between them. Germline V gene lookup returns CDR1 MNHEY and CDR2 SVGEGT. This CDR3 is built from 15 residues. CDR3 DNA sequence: TGTGCCAGCAGTTACTTAGCGGCCCCGCCCAATGAGCAGTTCTTC. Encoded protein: CASSYLAAPPNEQFF.

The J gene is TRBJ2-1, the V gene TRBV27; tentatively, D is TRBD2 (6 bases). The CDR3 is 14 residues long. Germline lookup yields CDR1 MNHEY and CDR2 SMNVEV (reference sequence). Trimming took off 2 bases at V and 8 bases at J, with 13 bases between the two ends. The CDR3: CASSLTSRRDEQFF. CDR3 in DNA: TGTGCCAGCAGTTTAACTAGCCGGAGGGATGAGCAGTTCTTC.

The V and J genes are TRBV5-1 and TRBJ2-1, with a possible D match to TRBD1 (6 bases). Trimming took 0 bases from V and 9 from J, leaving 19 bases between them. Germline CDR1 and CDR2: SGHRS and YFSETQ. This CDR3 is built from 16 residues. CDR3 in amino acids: CASSLAIPGTRGEQFF. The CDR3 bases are TGCGCCAGCAGCTTGGCAATCCCAGGGACACGGGGTGAGCAGTTCTTC.